A selection of T cell receptor beta chains follows, all from one sample in a study of T cells in Graves' hyperthyroidism and ophthalmopathy. MiXCR, applied by TCRdb to the multiplex PCR reads, yields one record per CDR3 protein. The table lists roughly 400,000 distinct CDR3 sequences, about an eighth of them singletons. The material sequenced was blood. The receptors come from a man aged 45-65 years with Graves' ophthalmopathy. The CDR3 runs from the conserved cysteine through the conserved F or W. D genes are given only for firm matches. Only part of the rows carry a size: once, few, many, or a class if the clone is expanded.

>TRBJ2-7|TRBV2|TRBD1|few
CASSEAGQASYEQYF
TGTGCCAGCAGTGAAGCTGGACAGGCCTCATACGAGCAGTACTTC
>TRBJ2-2|TRBV9|.|.
CASSVGGVHTGELFF
TGTGCCAGCAGCGTCGGGGGAGTGCACACCGGGGAGCTGTTTTTT
>TRBJ2-1|TRBV24-1|.|many
CATIDLDPPYNEQFF
TGTGCCACGATAGATCTAGACCCTCCCTACAATGAGCAGTTCTTC
>TRBJ2-5|TRBV20-1|.|.
CSARDGAGPAIGTQYF
TGCAGTGCTAGAGATGGGGCGGGGCCGGCAATCGGGACCCAGTACTTC
>TRBJ2-1|TRBV19|TRBD1|.
CATQKQGRSYNEQFF
TGTGCCACTCAAAAACAGGGGAGATCCTACAATGAGCAGTTCTTC
>TRBJ2-5|TRBV20-1|TRBD1|many
CSARSRGLQETQYF
TGCAGTGCTAGATCCAGGGGGCTCCAAGAGACCCAGTACTTC
>TRBJ2-7|TRBV2|TRBD1|many
CAHTTGPSYEQYF
TGTGCCCATACGACAGGGCCCTCCTACGAGCAGTACTTC
>TRBJ2-6|TRBV10-3|.|.
CAISESSGSVSGANVLTF
TGTGCCATCAGTGAGTCATCGGGTTCCGTCTCTGGGGCCAACGTCCTGACTTTC
>TRBJ2-2|TRBV29-1|TRBD1|.
CSVGEQGAGRTGELFF
TGCAGCGTTGGAGAACAGGGGGCCGGTCGCACCGGGGAGCTGTTTTTT
>TRBJ1-1|TRBV20-1|.|.
CSASRGGAEAFF
TGCAGTGCTAGTAGGGGGGGCGCCGAAGCTTTCTTT
>TRBJ2-1|TRBV11-3|.|many
CASSLGGWGRDISSYNEQFF
TGTGCCAGCAGCTTAGGCGGCTGGGGTCGGGATATTTCCTCCTACAATGAGCAGTTCTTC
>TRBJ1-2|TRBV5-1|TRBD1|many
CASSWTGGSNYGYTF
TGCGCCAGCAGCTGGACAGGGGGGAGTAACTATGGCTACACCTTC
>TRBJ1-5|TRBV28|.|.
CASNHQPQHF
TGTGCCAGCAACCATCAGCCCCAGCATTTT
>TRBJ2-3|TRBV6-6|TRBD2|many
CASSYTPGLAGGPSWDTQYF
TGTGCCAGCAGTTACACCCCGGGACTAGCGGGAGGGCCGTCTTGGGATACGCAGTATTTT
>TRBJ2-5|TRBV28|.|.
CASSLPAGTQYF
TGTGCCAGCAGTTTACCTGCGGGGACCCAGTACTTC
>TRBJ2-5|TRBV3-1|TRBD2|many
CASSQGGSGRGETQYF
TGTGCCAGCAGCCAAGGGGGTAGCGGGAGAGGGGAGACCCAGTACTTC
>TRBJ1-2|TRBV15|.|.
CATSGISGRNYGYTF
TGTGCCACCAGCGGAATCTCGGGCCGCAACTATGGCTACACCTTC